A single sample is the source of the 21 T cell receptor beta chains below, sequenced in a study of T cell responses to AZD1222 COVID-19 vaccine. The data were produced by immunoSEQ multiplex PCR, yet TCRdb's version contains in-frame clones alone and is incomplete. Seen here are about 79,000 clones, approximately 80% observed once, and the top ten hold about 20%. Sequencing used peripheral blood, obtained on day 0 of AZD1222 vaccination. All receptors derive from an adult in good health.

V usage is TRBV4-1 and J usage is TRBJ2-7, with 9 bases that match TRBD1. Germline V gene lookup returns CDR1 MGHRA and CDR2 YSYEKL. After removal of 2 bases from V and 9 bases from J, the junction contained 14 bases not matched to a gene. This CDR3 contains 16 residues. In DNA form, the CDR3 reads TGCGCCAGCAGCCAAACAACCGGGACAGGGCGGTATGGGCAGTACTTC. Translation gives CASSQTTGTGRYGQYF.

V usage is TRBV25-1 and J usage is TRBJ2-4; D is possibly TRBD2 (5 bases). The length of the CDR3 is 15 residues. V lost 4 bases, J lost 2 bases, and 12 bases lay in between. Germline values: CDR1 MGHDK, CDR2 SYGVNS. In DNA, the CDR3 is TGTGCCAGCAGTGGAGGGAGTGTTTCCAAAAACATTCAGTACTTC. Translated, it gives CASSGGSVSKNIQYF.

This clone was picked up one time. The chain uses TRBV6-1 and TRBJ1-2; D is undetermined. Germline V CDR1 and CDR2: MNHNS, SASEGT. Trimming cost V 0 bases and J 6 bases, with 11 bases left between them. CDR3 size: 14 residues. The CDR3 sequence: CASSEAIRRNGYTF. The DNA of the CDR3 is TGTGCCAGCAGTGAAGCGATCAGGCGCAATGGCTACACCTTC.

This clone was seen a handful of times. V usage is TRBV7-2 and J usage is TRBJ1-1; D gene unclear. V was cut by 5 bases and J by 1 base, with 2 bases left in between. The CDR3 is made up of 11 amino acids. In germline, CDR1 is SGHTA, CDR2 FQGNSA. The CDR3 region is CASSQNTEAFF. The CDR3 region has the DNA TGTGCCAGCAGCCAGAACACTGAAGCTTTCTTT.

This clone was recorded once. V and J are TRBV7-8 and TRBJ2-3, with a tentative D call TRBD2 (6 bases). Trimming stripped 6 bases from V and 5 bases from J, with 15 bases between. Germline loops: CDR1 SGHVS, CDR2 FQNEAQ. The CDR3 runs to 14 residues. CDR3 DNA sequence: TGTGCCAGCAGTAACGAGCGGGTGGGAGATACGCAGTATTTT. It encodes CASSNERVGDTQYF.

This clone was observed a single time. The chain combines TRBV20-1 with TRBJ2-4; 11 nucleotides agree with TRBD2. Germline assignment: CDR1 DFQATT and CDR2 SNEGSKA (reference sequence). This CDR3 is 16 amino acids long. The trim removed 3 bases at V and 1 base at J, leaving 5 bases unmatched. The CDR3 region has the DNA TGCAGTGCTAGTCTAGCGGGGGGATTGGCCAAAAACATTCAGTACTTC. Translation: CSASLAGGLAKNIQYF.

This clone was observed a few times. The J gene is TRBJ1-2, the V gene TRBV16; TRBD1 might be the D (6 bases). Trimming took off 0 bases at V and 8 bases at J, with 10 bases between the two ends. This CDR3 has 13 amino acids. Germline loops: CDR1 KGHSY, CDR2 FQNENV. The DNA of the CDR3 is TGTGCCAGCAGCCAATCACCAGGGGAAGGCTACACCTTC. Its protein product is CASSQSPGEGYTF.

V usage is TRBV28 and J usage is TRBJ1-5, with D possibly matching TRBD1 (5 bases). With 7 bases removed from V and 2 bases from J, the gap between germline ends came to 15 bases. The CDR3 spans 15 residues. Germline V lookup: CDR1 MDHEN, CDR2 SYDVKM. CDR3 DNA: TGTGCCAGCACAGACGGGACTACGGGCAATCAGCCCCAGCATTTT. Translating gives CASTDGTTGNQPQHF.

The chain links TRBV4-2 to TRBJ2-3, with TRBD2 matching over 12 bases. V was pared by 1 base and J by 5 bases, with 4 bases of the junction left unmatched. CDR1 and CDR2 (germline): LGHNA, YNFKEQ. The CDR3 has 16 residues. The CDR3 DNA is TGTGCCAGCAGCCAAGCGACTAGCGGGAGAGGAGATACGCAGTATTTT. This sequence encodes CASSQATSGRGDTQYF.

The chain joins TRBV7-9 to TRBJ2-7, with 7 bases aligning to TRBD2. The CDR3 is 14 residues long. The V gene's germline CDR1 is SEHNR and CDR2 FQNEAQ (reference sequence). V was clipped by 2 bases and J by 5 bases; unmatched bases: 6. CDR3 bases: TGTGCCAGCAGCTTAACGGGGGGAGTCCACGAGCAGTACTTC. This codes for CASSLTGGVHEQYF.

This chain connects TRBV6-5 to TRBJ2-7; TRBD1 agrees at 7 bases. V was clipped by 6 bases and J by 3 bases; unmatched bases: 2. CDR1 MNHEY and CDR2 SVGAGI come from the germline V gene. The CDR3 extends over 12 amino acids. The CDR3 coding sequence is TGTGCCAGCAGGACAGGGCACTACGAGCAGTACTTC. The encoded protein is CASRTGHYEQYF.

This clone was detected a few times. This chain uses TRBV12-3 or TRBV12-4 with TRBJ2-5; D uncertain. V was clipped by 3 bases and J by 0 bases, with 5 bases between them. This CDR3 spans 13 amino acids. The CDR3 sequence is CASSFRYQETQYF. The CDR3 bases are TGTGCCAGCAGTTTCAGGTACCAAGAGACCCAGTACTTC.

The chain carries TRBV19 and TRBJ2-7; D is undetermined. V lost 0 bases and J 7 bases, leaving 10 bases between the germline ends. The germline gives CDR1 LNHDA, CDR2 SQIVND (reference sequence). The CDR3 sequence is 13 residues long. The CDR3 DNA reads TGTGCCAGTAGTATAGAGTCCTACCGAGAGCAGTACTTC. This encodes CASSIESYREQYF.

This clone was counted a single time. V is TRBV4-1 and J is TRBJ1-2; D is uncertain. Germline values: CDR1 MGHRA, CDR2 YSYEKL. This CDR3 has 14 residues. Trimming removed 2 bases from V and 8 bases from J, with 15 bases in between. The CDR3 protein is CASSQTQGSGGYTF. Here the CDR3 DNA reads TGCGCCAGCAGCCAAACCCAAGGGTCGGGCGGCTACACCTTC.

In its sample, this clone was seen once. J is TRBJ2-1 and V is TRBV19; D gene unclear. CDR1 and CDR2 from the germline V gene are LNHDA and SQIVND (reference sequence). This CDR3 has 16 residues. The V and J ends lost 0 bases and 6 bases respectively, with 15 bases between them. CDR3 in DNA: TGTGCCAGTAGTATAGATCCGGCTAGACGCCCCAATGAGCAGTTCTTC. Protein: CASSIDPARRPNEQFF.

V usage is TRBV11-2 and J usage is TRBJ1-1, with D possibly TRBD1 on 5 matching bases. The CDR3 runs 16 residues. Trimming removed 1 base at V and 0 bases at J, with 12 bases between. CDR1 is SGHAT, CDR2 FQNNGV, per germline. The DNA of the CDR3 is TGTGCCAGCAGCTTAGGGTCCACAGGTTTGAACACTGAAGCTTTCTTT. Translation gives CASSLGSTGLNTEAFF. Complete variable domain (other parts from reference TRBV11-2 and TRBJ1-1): EAGVAQSPRYKIIEKRQSVAFWCNPISGHATLYWYQQILGQGPKLLIQFQNNGVVDDSQLPKDRFSAERLKGVDSTLKIQPAKLEDSAVYLCASSLGSTGLNTEAFFGQGTRLTVV.

V usage is TRBV30 and J usage is TRBJ2-7, with D possibly TRBD1 on 6 matching bases. CDR1 GTSNPN and CDR2 SVGIG come from the germline V gene (reference sequence). Trimming took off 1 base at V and 6 bases at J, with 13 bases between the two ends. The CDR3 has 13 residues. This chain's CDR3 is CAWSDGTNAEQYF. The CDR3 DNA is TGTGCCTGGAGTGACGGGACAAACGCCGAGCAGTACTTC.

The rearrangement uses TRBV27 and TRBJ1-6, with D possibly being TRBD1 (5 bases). The CDR3 sequence is 15 residues long. Trimming removed 2 bases from V and 7 bases from J, with 12 bases in between. Germline loops: CDR1 MNHEY, CDR2 SMNVEV (reference sequence). As DNA, the CDR3 is TGTGCCAGCAGTTTACGGGCAGGGATGAATTCACCCCTCCACTTT. Amino acids: CASSLRAGMNSPLHF.

This sequence joins TRBV6-1 and TRBJ2-7, with 9 bases aligning to TRBD1. Unmatched junction bases numbered 16, after V lost 3 bases and J lost 4 bases. Per the germline V gene, CDR1 is MNHNS and CDR2 is SASEGT. This CDR3 comprises 18 residues. CDR3 DNA: TGTGCCAGCAGTGACGGGACAGGGCTTCCTCCAAGGCTGTACGAGCAGTACTTC. Translated: CASSDGTGLPPRLYEQYF.

V usage is TRBV30 and J usage is TRBJ1-6; D perhaps matches TRBD1 (5 bases). Germline CDR1 reads GTSNPN; CDR2 reads SVGIG (reference sequence). V lost 3 bases and J 8 bases, leaving 20 bases between the germline ends. The CDR3 is 16 amino acids. This CDR3 reads CAWRRPSGARDSPLHF. The CDR3 DNA is TGTGCCTGGAGGAGGCCGTCCGGGGCCAGAGATTCACCCCTCCACTTT. Full variable domain (rest looked up from reference TRBV30 and TRBJ1-6): SQTIHQWPATLVQPVGSPLSLECTVEGTSNPNLYWYRQAAGRGLQLLFYSVGIGQISSEVPQNLSASRPQDRQFILSSKKLLLSDSGFYLCAWRRPSGARDSPLHFGNGTRLTVT.

This sequence joins TRBV6-4 and TRBJ1-1, with D hard to call. The ends were cut back, 2 bases at V and 1 base at J, with 5 bases in the middle. Germline V gene lookup returns CDR1 MRHNA and CDR2 SNTAGT. This CDR3 contains 13 residues. The DNA for the CDR3 is TGTGCCAGCAGTGACAGACCGAACACTGAAGCTTTCTTT. Residues: CASSDRPNTEAFF.